The entry that follows covers one TCR beta chain sequence. Its antigen is still unknown. This sample was included in a study of cytomegalovirus exposure and HLA in healthy donors. Study at large: Researchers previously reported finding about 110 million unique TCR beta sequences from about 179 million T cells. General study points: What TCR beta sequences reportedly achieved was accurate prediction of HLA-A and HLA-B alleles in most subjects.

This CDR3 region has 13 residues. Germline V CDR1 and CDR2: MNHNS, SASEGT. The germline V and J ends were trimmed by 3 bases and 6 bases, with 11 bases remaining between them. The PCR made use of 60 Vbeta and 13 Jbeta primers. The method was immunoSEQ multiplex PCR; TCRdb's version includes in-frame clones alone and lacks a portion of them. Of about 63,000 clones listed, more than 70% are singletons. Sequenced sample: PBMCs. The clonotype originates from a woman aged 35 to 49 in good health and CMV-seropositive. This chain connects TRBV6-1 to TRBJ1-1; perhaps TRBD1 as D (6 bases). This chain's CDR3 is CASSDWGGAEAFF. The CDR3 coding sequence is TGTGCCAGCAGTGACTGGGGGGGCGCTGAAGCTTTCTTT.